The 12 T cell receptor beta chains below come from one sample, sequenced in a study of identical twins. TCRdb reprocessed the 5' RACE reads with MiXCR, giving one entry per CDR3 protein. The sample has some 20,000 distinct CDR3 sequences; about two thirds are singletons. The sequenced sample was memory (CD45RO+) T cells sorted from blood. Receptors originate from a woman between 18 and 29 years old in good health. This table probably holds off-target reads from a library built for another chain.

The chain is built from TRBV5-1 and TRBJ2-1; 13 bases match TRBD2. CDR1 and CDR2 (germline): SGHRS, YFSETQ. This CDR3 has 15 amino acids. J was trimmed by 7 bases and V by 2 bases; bases with no gene match: 3. CDR3 sequence reads: CASSFGLAGVNEQFF. CDR3 DNA: TGCGCCAGCAGCTTTGGACTAGCGGGAGTTAATGAGCAGTTCTTC.

There are a few counts of this clonotype. V and J are TRBV20-1 and TRBJ2-1; tentative D call: TRBD2 (6 bases). The ends were cut back, 4 bases at V and 4 bases at J, with 14 bases in the middle. The CDR3 totals 14 residues. The V gene's germline CDR1 is DFQATT and CDR2 SNEGSKA (reference sequence). Written as DNA, the CDR3 is TGCAGTGCTACCGGGACTTCCTATTACAATGAGCAGTTCTTC. Translating gives CSATGTSYYNEQFF.

Only one count was recorded for this clonotype. The V and J genes are TRBV5-4 and TRBJ2-5, with D unresolved. There are 13 residues in the CDR3. The V end was cut by 1 base, the J end by 5 bases, with 9 bases between. Germline assignment: CDR1 SGHNT and CDR2 YYREEE (reference sequence). The DNA for the CDR3 is TGTGCCAGCAGCTTGTGGGTTGGGGAGACCCAGTACTTC. This encodes CASSLWVGETQYF.

This clonotype was detected only a few times. This rearrangement joins TRBV4-3 to TRBJ2-2; no clear D. The CDR3 totals 14 residues. The germline V gene encodes CDR1 LGHNA and CDR2 YSLEER. Trimming removed 0 bases from V and 3 bases from J, with 5 bases in between. This CDR3 is CASSQERDTGELFF. The CDR3 coding sequence is TGCGCCAGCAGCCAAGAACGGGACACCGGGGAGCTGTTTTTT.

The chain carries TRBV11-2 and TRBJ2-1; D not certain. The ends were cut back, 0 bases at V and 5 bases at J, with 11 bases in the middle. The CDR3 is 15 residues long. The germline V gene has CDR1 SGHAT and CDR2 FQNNGV. This chain's CDR3 is CASSLDGRSNNEQFF. DNA of the CDR3: TGTGCCAGCAGCTTAGATGGGCGGTCCAACAATGAGCAGTTCTTC.

The chain combines TRBV28 with TRBJ2-7; D is uncertain. The CDR3 is 13 residues long. Germline lookup yields CDR1 MDHEN and CDR2 SYDVKM. The V gene lost 3 bases and the J gene lost 4 bases, with 10 bases spanning the gap. Here the CDR3 reads CASSLVRSYEQYF. DNA of the CDR3: TGTGCCAGCAGTTTGGTGCGGTCATACGAGCAGTACTTC.

This clonotype was seen a few times. V is TRBV29-1 and J is TRBJ2-5; D gene unclear. Germline lookup yields CDR1 SQVTM and CDR2 ANQGSEA. The CDR3 is made up of 15 amino acids. The V gene lost 1 base and the J gene lost 4 bases, with 16 bases spanning the gap. The DNA for the CDR3 is TGCAGCGTTGAAGGGACCCGGAAATCGGTAGAGACCCAGTACTTC. Translated: CSVEGTRKSVETQYF.

The rearrangement uses TRBV6-5 and TRBJ2-3, with 8 bases matching TRBD1. Germline V CDR1 and CDR2: MNHEY, SVGAGI. The ends lost 2 bases at V and 2 bases at J; junction bases unmatched: 9. The CDR3 covers 17 residues. CDR3: CASSYETGTGFTDTQYF. The DNA for the CDR3 is TGTGCCAGCAGTTACGAGACCGGGACAGGATTCACAGATACGCAGTATTTT.

The chain is built from TRBV29-1 and TRBJ1-5; TRBD1 might be the D (5 bases). V was cut by 4 bases and J by 5 bases, with 9 bases left in between. The CDR3 contains 12 residues. Germline CDR1 reads SQVTM; CDR2 reads ANQGSEA. The CDR3 DNA reads as TGCAGCGTTGTTCTGGGGGATCAGCCCCAGCATTTT. Translated: CSVVLGDQPQHF.

The chain uses TRBV20-1 and TRBJ2-7; either TRBD1 or TRBD2 may fit D (5 bases each). V was trimmed by 3 bases and J by 0 bases, leaving 9 bases between them. This CDR3 region has 13 residues. Germline CDR1 and CDR2: DFQATT and SNEGSKA (reference sequence). Written as DNA, the CDR3 is TGCAGTGCTAGTGGGGGTAGCTCCTACGAGCAGTACTTC. Translating it yields CSASGGSSYEQYF.

The chain links TRBV5-1 to TRBJ2-3; no clear D. V was trimmed by 5 bases and J by 2 bases, leaving 6 bases between them. Germline values: CDR1 SGHRS, CDR2 YFSETQ. CDR3 size: 12 residues. The CDR3 loop is CASRSYTDTQYF. The CDR3 DNA is TGCGCCAGCAGGTCTTACACAGATACGCAGTATTTT.

V and J are TRBV11-1 and TRBJ2-1, with 11 positions matching TRBD2. Germline V CDR1 and CDR2: SGHAT, FQDESV (reference sequence). The J segment lost 5 bases and the V segment lost 4 bases, leaving 4 bases of the junction unmatched. The CDR3 is 15 residues long. The CDR3 nucleotides are TGTGCCAGCAGCTCCGGGACTAGCGGCAACAATGAGCAGTTCTTC. Amino acids: CASSSGTSGNNEQFF.